Listed below are T cell receptor beta chains from one sample, sequenced in a study of T cells in Graves' hyperthyroidism and ophthalmopathy. In TCRdb, the multiplex PCR reads were re-called with MiXCR into one record per CDR3 protein. The sample lists 550,000 to 650,000 distinct CDR3 sequences, approximately 15% seen once, with about 5.8% in the top ten. Sequences were obtained from blood. These receptors were collected from a woman aged 25 to 39 with Graves' hyperthyroidism that later progressed to Graves' ophthalmopathy. Both conserved end residues are part of each CDR3. D genes are given only for firm matches. Rows give clone size only sometimes, using once, few, many, or a class for an expanded clone.

TRBJ2-4	many	TRBV6-6	.	TGTGCCAGCAGTTCCTCGGGAGTGTATCTCAACATTCAGTACTTC	CASSSSGVYLNIQYF
TRBJ2-3	many	TRBV5-1	.	TGCGCCAGCAGCTTGGAAGGGATTGGTGCAGATACGCAGTATTTT	CASSLEGIGADTQYF
TRBJ1-1	.	TRBV6-2/TRBV6-3	.	TGTGCCAGCAGTTACGTTAAGAACACTGAAGCTTTCTTT	CASSYVKNTEAFF
TRBJ2-1	many	TRBV20-1	.	TGCAGTGCTAGACCCCTAGCGAGGTCTCACAATGAGCAGTTCTTC	CSARPLARSHNEQFF
TRBJ1-5	few	TRBV19	.	TGTGCCAGCTTGCGAGAGGGCGCAGGCAATCAGCCCCAGCATTTT	CASLREGAGNQPQHF
TRBJ2-2	many	TRBV3-1	TRBD2	TGTGCCAGCAGCCAAGGGGAGGGCGGGGAGCTGTTTTTT	CASSQGEGGELFF
TRBJ2-7	many	TRBV28	TRBD2	TGTGCCAGCAGGGGCGCTAGCGGGAAGAACGAGCAGTACTTC	CASRGASGKNEQYF
TRBJ1-5	many	TRBV5-1	.	TGCGCCAGCACCCGGGACACGGATCAGCCCCAGCATTTT	CASTRDTDQPQHF
TRBJ2-1	many	TRBV30	.	TGTGCCTGGAGTGTTTCATTTGGTATATACAATGAGCAGTTCTTC	CAWSVSFGIYNEQFF
TRBJ2-5	once	TRBV5-8	.	TGTGCCAGCAGCGCGATGGGATCTCCGGGGAACTTC	CASSAMGSPGNF
TRBJ2-7	many	TRBV11-3	TRBD2	TGTGCCAGCAGCGAAGTAGCGGGAGGGACCTCCTACGAGCAGTACTTC	CASSEVAGGTSYEQYF
TRBJ1-1	many	TRBV6-1	.	TGTGCCAGCAAAATCCAGGGTGGGGCCACTGAAGCTTTCTTT	CASKIQGGATEAFF
TRBJ1-3	many	TRBV11-2	TRBD1	TGTGCCAGCAGCGTGACAGGGGAAGGAAACACCATATATTTT	CASSVTGEGNTIYF
TRBJ2-1	many	TRBV2	.	TGTGCCAGCCGGGGCGATACCTACAATGAGCAGTTCTTC	CASRGDTYNEQFF
TRBJ1-1	few	TRBV18	.	TGTGCCAGCTCACCAAGCGGACCAATGAACACTGAAGCTTTCTTT	CASSPSGPMNTEAFF
TRBJ1-1	many	TRBV2	.	TGTGCCAGCAGTCGGGGGTTTATGAACACTGAAGCTTTCTTT	CASSRGFMNTEAFF
TRBJ2-4	many	TRBV7-9	TRBD1	TGTGCCAGCAGCCTGGGGACAGGGAAGGACATTCAGTACTTC	CASSLGTGKDIQYF
TRBJ1-2	.	TRBV6-2/TRBV6-3	.	TGTGCCAGCAGTCCCGCGACAGGAGGCTATGGCTACACCTTC	CASSPATGGYGYTF
TRBJ1-1	many	TRBV10-3	.	TGTGCCAGTACGGTCGGGGCGCCGAACACTGAAGCTTTCTTT	CASTVGAPNTEAFF
TRBJ1-3	few	TRBV20-1	.	TGCAGTGCGGGGGATCGGAACTCTGGAAACACCATATATTTT	CSAGDRNSGNTIYF